Below, 28 T cell receptor beta chains from the same sample are listed, as sequenced in a study of chemoradiotherapy in HPV16-positive cancers. This table comes from immunoSEQ multiplex PCR, and its TCRdb copy is limited to in-frame clones, with some not included. The sample yields around 13,000 clones, around 77% seen once. Sampling was performed from a patient who underwent chemoradiotherapy. Receptor source: a human donor with HPV-associated anogenital cancer.

This clone was counted between two and nine times. J is TRBJ1-1 and V is TRBV19; D is ambiguous. V was shortened by 3 bases and J by 0 bases, with 5 bases between the two germline ends. Per the germline V gene, CDR1 is LNHDA and CDR2 is SQIVND (reference sequence). The CDR3 length is 13 residues. In DNA, the CDR3 is TGTGCCAGTAGTATTTGGGTGAACACTGAAGCTTTCTTT. It translates to CASSIWVNTEAFF.

The chain joins TRBV4-3 to TRBJ1-1, with D unclear. The germline gives CDR1 LGHNA, CDR2 YSLEER. V gave up 0 bases and J gave up 3 bases, with 8 bases separating them. The CDR3 sequence is 14 residues long. The CDR3 is CASSQDTRYTEAFF. The CDR3 DNA is TGCGCCAGCAGCCAAGATACGAGGTACACTGAAGCTTTCTTT.

The chain links TRBV2 to TRBJ1-1; TRBD1 matches at 7 bases. CDR3 length: 14 residues. Losses at the gene ends were 4 bases for V and 5 bases for J; bases not matched to a gene: 7. Germline V gives CDR1 SNHLY, CDR2 FYNNEI. CDR3 coding DNA: TGTGCCAGCAGTGGGGTGAGACAGGGTACTGAAGCTTTCTTT. It encodes CASSGVRQGTEAFF.

This chain uses TRBV11-2 with TRBJ2-3, with D tentatively TRBD1 or TRBD2 (6 bases each). The germline CDR1 and CDR2 sequences are SGHAT and FQNNGV. This CDR3 has 15 amino acids. V dropped 5 bases and J dropped 1 base, with 13 bases sitting between them. CDR3 region: CASSHRGRGTDTQYF. CDR3 DNA: TGTGCCAGCAGCCACCGGGGGCGGGGCACAGATACGCAGTATTTT.

Only one count was recorded for this clone. The chain joins TRBV5-1 to TRBJ2-3; D is ambiguous. V was clipped by 0 bases and J by 3 bases, with 11 bases between them. The CDR3 length is 15 residues. From germline, CDR1 is SGHRS and CDR2 YFSETQ. For the CDR3, the DNA is TGCGCCAGCAGCTTGGCTATTAGTCAGACAGATACGCAGTATTTT. As protein: CASSLAISQTDTQYF. The whole variable domain, filled in from reference TRBV5-1 and TRBJ2-3, reads KAGVTQTPRYLIKTRGQQVTLSCSPISGHRSVSWYQQTPGQGLQFLFEYFSETQRNKGNFPGRFSGRQFSNSRSEMNVSTLELGDSALYLCASSLAISQTDTQYFGPGTRLTVL.

The J gene is TRBJ1-1, the V gene TRBV18; weak D call: TRBD1 (6 bases). The germline V gene encodes CDR1 KGHSH and CDR2 LQKENI. The CDR3 totals 17 residues. Trimming left V 6 bases short and J 1 base short, with 21 bases between. The CDR3 sequence is CASSPGAGRGGNTEAFF. The CDR3, as DNA: TGTGCCAGCTCCCCAGGGGCTGGCAGGGGTGGGAACACTGAAGCTTTCTTT.

The chain has TRBV23-1 and TRBJ1-4, with D uncertain. TRBV23-1 is reported as an ORF; its role is uncertain. There are 14 residues in the CDR3. Trimming removed 0 bases from V and 5 bases from J, with 7 bases in between. CDR3 protein: CASSQSGRNEKLFF. CDR3 DNA sequence: TGCGCCAGCAGTCAATCTGGTCGAAATGAAAAACTGTTTTTT.

The rearrangement uses TRBV6-4 and TRBJ2-1; D is ambiguous. CDR1 and CDR2 from the germline V gene are MRHNA and SNTAGT. This CDR3 is built from 9 residues. V lost 9 bases and J 8 bases, leaving 5 bases between the germline ends. CDR3 coding DNA: TGTGCCAGTAAGGATGAGCAGTTCTTC. The encoded protein is CASKDEQFF.

This chain joins TRBV28 and TRBJ2-7; 9 positions match TRBD1. This CDR3 spans 15 amino acids. V lost 6 bases, J lost 5 bases, and 11 bases stayed unmatched. CDR1 MDHEN and CDR2 SYDVKM come from the germline V gene. CDR3 nucleotide sequence: TGTGCCAGCAGCCCTGGACAGGGGTCGTTCGACGAGCAGTACTTC. It yields the protein CASSPGQGSFDEQYF.

The chain uses TRBV5-6 and TRBJ1-5; D gene unclear. The germline CDR1 and CDR2 sequences are SGHDT and YYEEEE. CDR3 size: 18 residues. Trimming pared 4 bases from V and 0 bases from J, leaving 20 bases between. CDR3: CASSRAPTASYSNQPQHF. The CDR3 DNA sequence: TGTGCCAGCAGCCGCGCCCCGACGGCTTCCTATAGCAATCAGCCCCAGCATTTT.

The CDR3 nucleotides are TGTGCCAGCAGCACAATACAAGAGACCCAGTACTTC. This encodes CASSTIQETQYF. The chain employs TRBV7-2 and TRBJ2-5; D unresolved. The CDR3 length is 12 residues. CDR1 SGHTA and CDR2 FQGNSA come from the germline V gene. V was trimmed by 5 bases and J by 2 bases, leaving 6 bases between them.

The chain joins TRBV4-1 to TRBJ1-5; D gene uncertain. CDR3 length: 15 amino acids. Trimming pared 1 base from V and 0 bases from J, leaving 7 bases between. Germline-derived CDR1 and CDR2 are MGHRA and YSYEKL. The CDR3, as DNA: TGCGCCAGCAGCCAAGCCGTTTATAGCAATCAGCCCCAGCATTTT. It codes for CASSQAVYSNQPQHF.

The J gene is TRBJ2-5, the V gene TRBV25-1; D remains ambiguous. The J call is in doubt because the DNA end fits TRBJ2-7 better. The CDR3 contains 12 residues. Germline values: CDR1 MGHDK, CDR2 SYGVNS. CDR3 sequence (DNA): TGTGCCAGCAGGGATTTCAACTACGAGCAGTACTTC. Translated, it gives CASRDFNYEQYF.

CDR3 region: CASSSPPGDGGGGANVLTF. The CDR3 DNA sequence: TGCGCCAGCAGCTCACCCCCGGGCGACGGTGGAGGTGGGGCCAACGTCCTGACTTTC. The rearrangement joins TRBV5-1 to TRBJ2-6, with a tentative D call TRBD2 (5 bases). CDR1 is SGHRS, CDR2 YFSETQ, per germline. This CDR3 has 19 residues. Trimming shortened V by 3 bases and J by 3 bases, and 22 bases separated the two germline ends.

The chain employs TRBV5-1 and TRBJ2-3; 7 bases are shared with TRBD2. CDR3 length: 16 amino acids. The ends lost 5 bases at V and 3 bases at J; junction bases unmatched: 12. Germline V CDR1 and CDR2: SGHRS, YFSETQ. Written as DNA, the CDR3 is TGCGCCAGCAGTCTGGCGGGGGTATTGACGACAGATACGCAGTATTTT. This sequence encodes CASSLAGVLTTDTQYF. The full variable domain, with the rest looked up from reference TRBV5-1 and TRBJ2-3, is KAGVTQTPRYLIKTRGQQVTLSCSPISGHRSVSWYQQTPGQGLQFLFEYFSETQRNKGNFPGRFSGRQFSNSRSEMNVSTLELGDSALYLCASSLAGVLTTDTQYFGPGTRLTVL.

This chain connects TRBV18 to TRBJ1-2; 8 bases align to TRBD1. CDR1 and CDR2 from the germline V gene are KGHSH and LQKENI. There are 13 residues in the CDR3. Losses at the gene ends were 3 bases for V and 9 bases for J; bases not matched to a gene: 6. CDR3 in DNA: TGTGCCAGCTCACCCCCGGGGACAGGAAGCTACACCTTC. As protein: CASSPPGTGSYTF.

The chain combines TRBV6-6 with TRBJ2-7; D gene ambiguous. Germline V CDR1 and CDR2: MNHNY, SVGAGI (reference sequence). Deletions cut 4 bases from V and 2 bases from J, with 9 bases between. The CDR3 is made up of 13 amino acids. The CDR3 protein is CASSSRATYEQYF. CDR3 nucleotides: TGTGCCAGCAGTTCCCGGGCTACCTACGAGCAGTACTTC.

In nucleotides, the CDR3 is TGCGCCAGCAGCCAAGGGGTGGTAAGGGGGCCCTACGAGCAGTACTTC. Encoded protein: CASSQGVVRGPYEQYF. The chain employs TRBV4-3 and TRBJ2-7, with 7 bases aligning to TRBD1. The CDR3 consists of 16 residues. Germline V CDR1 and CDR2: LGHNA, YSLEER. Unmatched junction bases numbered 8, after V lost 1 base and J lost 2 bases.

The V and J genes are TRBV11-3 and TRBJ2-5; D perhaps matches TRBD1 (5 bases). The J call may be in error: the DNA end matches TRBJ2-7 better. The CDR3 has 14 amino acids. Germline loops: CDR1 SGHNT, CDR2 YENEEA. CDR3 sequence reads: CASTQGHSNYEQYF. The CDR3 DNA follows: TGTGCCAGCACACAAGGACATTCCAACTACGAGCAGTACTTC.

This clone was detected a few times. The genes are TRBV7-7 and TRBJ2-2, with 9 bases that match TRBD1. The CDR3 totals 14 residues. CDR1 and CDR2 (germline): SSHAT, FNYEAQ (reference sequence). The CDR3 protein is CASSRDRDSGELFF. CDR3 bases: TGTGCTAGCTCCCGGGACAGGGATAGCGGGGAGCTGTTTTTT.

The chain couples TRBV12-5 to TRBJ2-5; 9 bases map to TRBD2. The germline V gene encodes CDR1 LGHNT and CDR2 FRNRAP. The CDR3 spans 14 residues. The ends lost 6 bases at V and 1 base at J; junction bases unmatched: 3. CDR3 in amino acids: CASGRGGFQETQYF. CDR3 nucleotide sequence: TGTGCTAGTGGGCGGGGGGGCTTCCAAGAGACCCAGTACTTC.

The chain links TRBV25-1 to TRBJ2-7, with a weak D call TRBD1 (5 bases). Germline values: CDR1 MGHDK, CDR2 SYGVNS. This CDR3 spans 12 amino acids. V was clipped by 5 bases and J by 4 bases, with 9 bases between them. CDR3 sequence reads: CASSQTGYEQYF. CDR3 nucleotide sequence: TGTGCCAGCAGTCAAACAGGTTACGAGCAGTACTTC.

The chain links TRBV9 to TRBJ2-5, with 8 positions matching TRBD2. The CDR3 totals 16 residues. The germline V gene encodes CDR1 SGDLS and CDR2 YYNGEE. Trimming took 0 bases from V and 2 from J; bases not matched to a gene: 6. The CDR3 DNA is TGTGCCAGCAGCGTAGGTGTAGGCGGGGGGCAAGAGACCCAGTACTTC. Amino acids: CASSVGVGGGQETQYF.

The genes are TRBV4-3 and TRBJ2-3; D may be TRBD2 (7 bases). The germline V and J ends were trimmed by 0 bases and 0 bases, with 13 bases remaining between them. Germline V gene lookup returns CDR1 LGHNA and CDR2 YSLEER. CDR3 length equals 17 residues. CDR3 in amino acids: CASSQDGGAASTDTQYF. The CDR3 DNA follows: TGCGCCAGCAGCCAAGATGGGGGGGCCGCTAGCACAGATACGCAGTATTTT.

The chain links TRBV29-1 to TRBJ1-2; no clear D gene. Germline V gives CDR1 SQVTM, CDR2 ANQGSEA. V dropped 5 bases and J dropped 2 bases, with 12 bases sitting between them. The CDR3 runs to 13 residues. This chain's CDR3 is CSVRWSENYGYTF. The CDR3 DNA reads as TGCAGCGTTCGATGGTCGGAAAACTATGGCTACACCTTC.

V and J are TRBV7-6 and TRBJ1-1; no clear D. The V and J ends lost 1 base and 0 bases respectively, with 15 bases between them. Germline CDR1 is SGHVS and CDR2 is FNYEAQ. The length of the CDR3 is 17 residues. This CDR3 reads CASSLGDGPPMNTEAFF. CDR3 nucleotide sequence: TGTGCCAGCAGCTTAGGCGATGGACCCCCCATGAACACTGAAGCTTTCTTT.

V and J are TRBV7-8 and TRBJ1-2, with TRBD1 as a possible D gene (5 bases). Germline lookup yields CDR1 SGHVS and CDR2 FQNEAQ. CDR3 length: 13 amino acids. Deletions cut 6 bases from V and 8 bases from J, with 16 bases between. CDR3 DNA: TGTGCCAGCAGTCCCCCTTCGGGGCAAGGCTACACCTTC. Translation gives CASSPPSGQGYTF.

The J gene is TRBJ2-4, the V gene TRBV19, with a possible D match to TRBD2 (7 bases). The CDR3 loop spans 16 amino acids. Trimming removed 3 bases from V and 0 bases from J, with 12 bases in between. The germline CDR1 and CDR2 sequences are LNHDA and SQIVND (reference sequence). This CDR3 is CASSIQGGVAKNIQYF. DNA for the CDR3: TGTGCCAGTAGTATTCAAGGGGGGGTAGCCAAAAACATTCAGTACTTC.